This is a list of T cell receptor beta chains from one sample in a study of CD8+CD57+ T cells in acquired aplastic anemia. One entry per CDR3 protein results from TCRdb running MiXCR on the reads. The table shows about 150,000 distinct CDR3 sequences, with approximately 44% occurring only once. The sequenced sample was sorted CD4+, CD8+, or CD8+CD57+ T cells (not recorded which) from PBMCs. The receptors were sampled from a human donor with aplastic anemia. Each CDR3 is given with its conserved first and last residue. A D gene is named only where the DNA matches it firmly. Only part of the rows carry a size: once, few, many, or a class if the clone is expanded.

TRBV20-1	.	TRBD2	TRBJ2-5	CSAIPGGARETQYF	TGCAGTGCCATTCCCGGGGGGGCCCGGGAGACCCAGTACTTC
TRBV19	.	.	TRBJ2-1	CASSLSLSRHEQFF	TGTGCCAGCAGCCTCTCCCTTAGCAGGCATGAGCAGTTCTTC
TRBV28	.	TRBD1	TRBJ2-1	CASHWGQTNNEQFF	TGTGCCAGCCACTGGGGACAGACGAACAATGAGCAGTTCTTC
TRBV7-9	.	.	TRBJ1-2	CASSLGAGSYGYTF	TGTGCCAGCAGCTTAGGGGCTGGCAGCTATGGCTACACCTTC
TRBV7-9	.	.	TRBJ1-1	CASSSVNGVNTEAFF	TGTGCCAGCAGCTCGGTCAACGGGGTGAACACTGAAGCTTTCTTT
TRBV4-3	many	.	TRBJ1-5	CASSQSRNYQPQHF	TGCGCCAGCAGCCAATCAAGGAATTATCAGCCCCAGCATTTT
TRBV20-1	many	.	TRBJ1-2	CSAIEFNYGYTF	TGCAGTGCCATAGAATTTAACTATGGCTACACCTTC
TRBV10-3	once	TRBD1	TRBJ2-7	CAISESRDRVAYEQYF	TGTGCCATCAGTGAGTCAAGGGACAGGGTAGCGTACGAGCAGTACTTC
TRBV20-1	.	TRBD1	TRBJ2-7	CSASEDRGHEQYF	TGCAGTGCCTCGGAGGACAGGGGCCACGAGCAGTACTTC
TRBV7-2	many	TRBD2	TRBJ2-1	CASSRGLAAYNEQFF	TGTGCCAGCAGCAGGGGACTAGCGGCCTACAATGAGCAGTTCTTC
TRBV4-3	many	.	TRBJ2-2	CASSRGLGGGLGGELFF	TGCGCCAGCAGCCGCGGATTGGGGGGAGGTTTGGGCGGGGAGCTGTTTTTT
TRBV15	.	TRBD1	TRBJ2-7	CATSGRQGTGEQYF	TGTGCCACCAGCGGCCGACAGGGGACAGGCGAGCAGTACTTC
TRBV7-3	medium-sized	.	TRBJ2-5	CASSDGLGETQYF	TGTGCCAGCAGCGACGGGTTGGGGGAGACCCAGTACTTC
TRBV4-2	many	.	TRBJ2-7	CASSDSGKQYF	TGTGCCAGCAGCGACTCAGGGAAGCAGTACTTC